This entry describes one T cell receptor (beta chain). Its antigen remains unknown. Using immunoSEQ multiplex PCR, the repertoire was profiled, and TCRdb retains in-frame clones only, with some absent. The data contain approximately 190,000 clones, roughly 92% of them seen just once; the ten biggest clones take up roughly 1.4%. The V end lost 3 bases, the J end lost 1 base, and 9 bases lay between the germline ends. Germline CDR1 reads SGHTA; CDR2 reads FQGTGA. The CDR3 runs to 14 residues. This sample stems from a study of T cell responses to AZD1222 COVID-19 vaccine. Regarding the study as a whole: Clonal diversity was possibly underestimated; the donors were predominantly white British and more often female. Repertoire collection took place solely once the T cell response had peaked.

Material: peripheral blood, obtained on day 0 of AZD1222 vaccination. The TCR sequence derives from an adult in good health. The chain is built from TRBV7-3 and TRBJ1-1; D unclear. This CDR3 reads CASSLGGKNTEAFF. The CDR3 coding sequence is TGTGCCAGCAGCTTGGGTGGCAAGAACACTGAAGCTTTCTTT.